These 27 T cell receptor delta chains were all obtained from the same sample, sequenced in a study of gammadelta T cells in human blood. TCRdb used CATT to re-call clones from the RT-PCR reads. The sample holds about 980 delta-chain clones, roughly 20% seen once. The specimen sequenced was Vgamma9Vdelta2 gamma-delta T cells from fetal blood. All receptors come from a human fetus.

By proportion, this clone is large. Other DNA sequences in this sample translate to the same CDR3. The chain employs TRDV2 and TRDJ3; 9 nucleotides line up with TRDD3. This CDR3 region has 18 residues. Per the germline V gene, CDR1 is GEAIGNYY and CDR2 is EKD. The J segment lost 0 bases and the V segment lost 1 base, leaving 3 bases of the junction unmatched. The DNA for the CDR3 is TGTGCCTGTGACACGTACTGGGGGAGCTCCTGGGACACCCGACAGATGTTTTTC. This encodes CACDTYWGSSWDTRQMFF.

Only a few counts were recorded for this clone. A far bigger clonotype differs at one base, so this is likely a read error. This sample includes further DNA sequences coding for the same CDR3. This chain uses TRDV2 with TRDJ3, with TRDD3 matching 13 bases. The CDR3 has 20 residues. Germline loops: CDR1 GEAIGNYY, CDR2 EKD. In DNA, the CDR3 is TGTGCCTGCGACAACGTACTGGGGGATACGAGCTCCTGGGACACCCGACAGATGTTTTTC. This codes for CACDNVLGDTSSWDTRQMFF.

In its sample, this clone ranks as large (0.1 to 1%). The chain recombines TRDV2 with TRDJ2, with 11 positions matching TRDD3. CDR1 and CDR2 (germline): GEAIGNYY, EKD. With V trimmed by 2 bases and J by 1 base, 5 bases remained unmatched. The CDR3 loop spans 17 amino acids. CDR3 sequence: CACDILGDIDLTAQLFF. CDR3 in DNA: TGTGCCTGTGACATACTGGGGGATATCGATTTGACAGCACAACTCTTCTTT.

The chain recombines TRDV2 with TRDJ3; the match to TRDD3 covers 10 bases. Since TCRdb gives no J gene, matching the DNA to germline was used here to assign it. The germline gives CDR1 GEAIGNYY, CDR2 EKD. The CDR3 is made up of 22 amino acids. V lost 3 bases and J lost 0; bases outside the gene matches: 16. CDR3 sequence (DNA): TGTGCCTGTGACTGGACCCCGGGGGATACGCCGACTGGCTCCTGGGACACCCGACAGATGTTTTTC. Translating it yields CACDWTPGDTPTGSWDTRQMFF.

The rearrangement joins TRDV2 to TRDJ3; 8 bases agree with TRDD3. The J gene is absent in TCRdb and was assigned here via DNA matching to germline. This CDR3 comprises 20 residues. J lost 0 bases, V lost 4 bases, and 13 bases had no gene match. CDR1 is GEAIGNYY and CDR2 is EKD in the germline V gene. The CDR3, as DNA: TGTGCCTGTGATCACTGGGGGTCCTCGAGTGACTCCTGGGACACCCGACAGATGTTTTTC. Its protein is CACDHWGSSSDSWDTRQMFF.

A remark on this clone: The mismatch at residue 3 between this DNA's translation and the TCRdb protein of a much larger clone likely reflects a read error; the protein shown is translated from the DNA. V gene TRDV2 combines with J gene TRDJ3; 7 bases are a match to TRDD3. The CDR3 has 17 residues. CDR1 is GEAIGNYY and CDR2 is EKD in the germline V gene. DNA of the CDR3: TGTGCCTGGGACACCTGGGGGCTCTCCTGGGACACCCGACAGATGTTTTTC. Its translation is CAWDTWGLSWDTRQMFF.

By sample fraction, this clone is hyperexpanded. The rearrangement joins TRDV2 to TRDJ2; 9 bases are a match to TRDD3. Germline CDR1 reads GEAIGNYY; CDR2 reads EKD. V lost 3 bases, J lost 0 bases, and 4 bases stayed unmatched. The CDR3 is 16 amino acids. The CDR3 region has the DNA TGTGCCTGTGACGTACTGGGGGAAGCTTTGACAGCACAACTCTTCTTT. Translating it yields CACDVLGEALTAQLFF.

In its sample, this clone ranks as large (0.1 to 1%). This sample includes further DNA sequences coding for the same CDR3. The rearrangement uses TRDV2 and TRDJ2, with 8 nucleotides matching TRDD3. This CDR3 region has 16 residues. V was clipped by 0 bases and J by 4 bases; unmatched bases: 6. In germline, CDR1 is GEAIGNYY, CDR2 EKD. CDR3 sequence: CACDTGGIRGTAQLFF. DNA of the CDR3: TGTGCCTGTGACACCGGTGGGATACGCGGGACAGCACAACTCTTCTTT.

In the case of this clone: It may be a read error: a sequence one base away is much more abundant. The chain employs TRDV2 and TRDJ3, with 12 nucleotides matching TRDD3. The J gene, missing from TCRdb, was assigned here through DNA to germline matching. Germline lookup yields CDR1 GEAIGNYY and CDR2 EKD. CDR3 length: 22 amino acids. CDR3 coding DNA: TGTGCCTGTGACACCATTTTACTGGGGGATACACAGAGCTCCTGGGACACCCGTCAGATGTTTTTC. Protein product: CACDTILLGDTQSSWDTRQMFF.

By share, this clone counts as large. The gene calls are TRDV2 and TRDJ2; 9 bases are a match to TRDD3. V shed 0 bases and J 0 bases; nucleotides not matched to a gene: 10. Germline V gene lookup returns CDR1 GEAIGNYY and CDR2 EKD. The CDR3 runs 19 residues. CDR3 DNA sequence: TGTGCCTGTGACACCTTAAACTGGGGGAGGCCCCCTTTGACAGCACAACTCTTCTTT. Its translation: CACDTLNWGRPPLTAQLFF.

A remark on this clone: One base separates it from a far larger clone, so it is likely a read error. The chain uses TRDV2 and TRDJ3; TRDD3 matches at 11 bases. The J gene was not available in TCRdb and was assigned here by matching the DNA to germline segments. The CDR3 is 19 amino acids. Germline V lookup: CDR1 GEAIGNYY, CDR2 EKD. The CDR3 bases are TGTGCCTGTGACAAAGTACTGGGGGATAGCTCCTGGGACACCCGACTGATGTTTTTC. It codes for CACDKVLGDSSWDTRLMFF.

A word on this clone: A read error likely explains this, since a far larger clone differs by one base. The V gene reported is TRDV2; the J gene is uncalled; the D call TRDD3 from the table was never checked on the DNA. The CDR3 has 19 residues. Per germline, CDR1 GEAIGNYY and CDR2 EKD. The DNA for the CDR3 is TGTGCCTGTGACAAAGTACTGGGGGATAGCTCCTGGGACACCCGACAGGTGTTTTTC. Its translation: CACDKVLGDSSWDTRQVFF.

As for this clone: One base away lies a much larger clone, so this may be a sequencing read error. The V call is TRDV2, the J call TRDJ3, with 9 bases lining up with TRDD3. The ends lost 3 bases at V and 0 bases at J; junction bases unmatched: 5. The CDR3 is 18 residues long. The germline CDR1 and CDR2 sequences are GEAIGNYY and EKD. The CDR3 sequence: CACDAYWGSSWDTRQMFF. The CDR3 DNA reads TGTGCCTGTGACGCCTACTGGGGGAGCTCCTGGGACACCCGACAGATGTTTTTC.

Judged by abundance, this clone is large. The chain uses TRDV2 and TRDJ1; perhaps TRDD3 as D (6 bases). This CDR3 has 16 residues. Trimming stripped 0 bases from V and 0 bases from J, with 13 bases between. Germline V gives CDR1 GEAIGNYY, CDR2 EKD. Written as DNA, the CDR3 is TGTGCCTGTGACACCCGGGGGGGACCGTACACCGATAAACTCATCTTT. Translated, it gives CACDTRGGPYTDKLIF.

Within the sample, this clone is large (0.1 to 1%). The chain has TRDV2 and TRDJ3; 12 bases are a match to TRDD3. The trim removed 3 bases at V and 5 bases at J, leaving 7 bases unmatched. This CDR3 is 18 amino acids long. Germline lookup yields CDR1 GEAIGNYY and CDR2 EKD. The CDR3 DNA follows: TGTGCCTGTGACGGCTACTGGGGGATACACAGGGACACCCGACAGATGTTTTTC. This sequence encodes CACDGYWGIHRDTRQMFF.

Details on this clone: This likely traces to a read error, being one base from a far larger clone. V gene TRDV2 combines with J gene TRDJ3; possibly TRDD3 for D (5 bases). TCRdb does not report a J gene; here it was assigned by matching the DNA to germline references. Germline V CDR1 and CDR2: GEAIGNYY, EKD. The CDR3 spans 19 residues. CDR3: CACDTGWEPIAWDARQMFF. CDR3 coding DNA: TGTGCCTGTGACACCGGCTGGGAGCCTATAGCCTGGGACGCCCGACAGATGTTTTTC.

In its sample, this clone ranks as medium-sized. The rearrangement links TRDV2 to TRDJ3, with 8 positions matching TRDD3. The J gene is not listed in TCRdb, so it was assigned here from a DNA match to germline. The CDR3 runs to 19 residues. The V gene's germline CDR1 is GEAIGNYY and CDR2 EKD. V trimming: 0 bases; J trimming: 0 bases; junction bases outside the gene matches: 6. CDR3 amino acids: CACDTWGISRSWDTRQMFF. Here the CDR3 DNA reads TGTGCCTGTGACACCTGGGGGATTTCCCGCTCCTGGGACACCCGACAGATGTTTTTC.

Regarding this clone: A read error is likely here: a far larger clone is one base away. The chain uses TRDV2 and TRDJ3; 9 positions agree with TRDD3. In the absence of a J gene in TCRdb, the DNA was matched to germline to assign it here. The CDR3 is 19 amino acids. The germline gives CDR1 GEAIGNYY, CDR2 EKD. Trimming at V came to 3 bases and at J to 4 bases, leaving 12 bases not matched to a gene. As DNA, the CDR3 is TGTGCCTGTGACGCCGTAACCGGGGGATACCGGTGGGACACCCGACAGATGTTTTTC. Protein product: CACDAVTGGYRWDTRQMFF.

This clone was seen a single time. Only one base separates this from a far larger clonotype, so it likely reflects a read error. J is TRDJ3 and V is TRDV2, with 7 bases fitting TRDD3. Since TCRdb gives no J gene, matching the DNA to germline was used here to assign it. The CDR3 contains 19 residues. CDR1 and CDR2 from the germline V gene are GEAIGNYY and EKD. This CDR3 is CARDTLGTGASWDTRQMFF. As DNA, the CDR3 is TGTGCCCGTGACACACTCGGTACTGGGGCCTCCTGGGACACCCGACAGATGTTTTTC.

This clone rates as medium-sized. The V and J genes are TRDV2 and TRDJ2, with D tentatively TRDD3 (6 bases). Trimming took off 1 base at V and 0 bases at J, with 17 bases between the two ends. Germline lookup yields CDR1 GEAIGNYY and CDR2 EKD. The CDR3 consists of 18 residues. For the CDR3, the DNA is TGTGCCTGTGACACACTCCGGGGGGACCAAGCTTTGACAGCACAACTCTTCTTT. Its protein is CACDTLRGDQALTAQLFF.

There are a few counts of this clone. The V call is TRDV2, the J call TRDJ2; TRDD3 matches at 7 bases. This CDR3 is built from 15 residues. V trimming: 0 bases; J trimming: 11 bases; junction bases outside the gene matches: 11. Looked up from germline, CDR1 is GEAIGNYY and CDR2 is EKD. Here the CDR3 reads CACDTWGSLTDQLFF. The CDR3 region has the DNA TGTGCCTGTGACACCTGGGGGAGCTTGACAGACCAACTCTTCTTT.

In its sample, this clone is large (0.1 to 1%). A read error is possible here, since a much larger clone lies one base away. Other DNA variants within this sample encode the same CDR3. The gene calls are TRDV2 and TRDJ3, with 8 bases lining up with TRDD3. The CDR3 runs 17 residues. The V gene's germline CDR1 is GEAIGNYY and CDR2 EKD. With V trimmed by 2 bases and J by 0 bases, 2 bases remained unmatched. CDR3 protein: CACDSWGSSWDTRQMFF. CDR3 nucleotides: TGTGCCTGTGACAGCTGGGGGAGCTCCTGGGACACCCGACAGATGTTTTTC.

On this clone: A far bigger clonotype differs at one base, so this is likely a read error. V usage is TRDV2 and J usage is TRDJ2; TRDD3 aligns across 10 bases. Assignment of the J gene here rests on matching the DNA to germline, because TCRdb gives none. The CDR3 contains 18 residues. From germline, CDR1 is GEAIGNYY and CDR2 EKD. The CDR3 sequence: CACDTMGDTPPLTPQLFF. The CDR3 nucleotides read TGTGCCTGTGACACAATGGGGGATACTCCTCCTTTGACACCACAACTCTTCTTT.

Comments on this clone: Given a far larger clone just one base away, this is likely a sequencing read error. This chain uses TRDV2 with TRDJ2; D is undetermined. The J gene, missing from TCRdb, was assigned here through DNA to germline matching. Looked up from germline, CDR1 is GEAIGNYY and CDR2 is EKD. The V gene lost 0 bases and the J gene lost 4 bases, with 5 bases spanning the gap. This CDR3 is built from 13 residues. The DNA for the CDR3 is TGTGCCTGTGACACCCGGGGGACAGCACAACTCTTCTTT. This sequence encodes CACDTRGTAQLFF.

The sample holds a few counts of this clone. This chain joins TRDV2 and TRDJ3; TRDD3 agrees at 12 bases. Per the germline V gene, CDR1 is GEAIGNYY and CDR2 is EKD. There are 23 residues in the CDR3. The ends lost 0 bases at V and 0 bases at J; junction bases unmatched: 14. CDR3 residues: CACDTVNYGTGGYHSWDTRQMFF. CDR3 bases: TGTGCCTGTGACACCGTTAACTATGGTACTGGGGGATACCACTCCTGGGACACCCGACAGATGTTTTTC.

A note on this clone: This may come from a read error, since a much larger clone is one base off. The chain joins TRDV2 to TRDJ3; TRDD3 agrees at 7 bases. Here the J gene was assigned by germline matching of the DNA, as TCRdb has none. V trimming: 3 bases; J trimming: 0 bases; junction bases outside the gene matches: 7. This CDR3 has 18 amino acids. CDR1 GEAIGNYY and CDR2 EKD come from the germline V gene. This chain's CDR3 is CACDGLGGSSWDTRQMFF. CDR3 DNA: TGTGCCTGTGACGGTCTGGGGGGTAGCTCCTGGGACACCCGACAGATGTTTTTC.

This clone is large. The V gene is TRDV2, the J gene TRDJ3; 11 bases fit TRDD3. Trimming cost V 2 bases and J 0 bases; bases outside gene matches: 2. The CDR3 extends over 18 amino acids. The germline V gene has CDR1 GEAIGNYY and CDR2 EKD. The CDR3 loop reads CACDNTGGYSWDTRQMFF. Here the CDR3 DNA reads TGTGCCTGTGACAATACTGGGGGATACTCCTGGGACACCCGACAGATGTTTTTC.